A single sample is the source of the 7 T cell receptor beta chains below, sequenced in a study of shared clonotypes between healthy human individuals. Sequencing was performed with immunoSEQ multiplex PCR; in TCRdb, only in-frame clones are kept and a portion is missing. The sample consists of about 1 million clones, around 74% of them appearing once. The sequencing sample was made of memory CD4+ T cells sorted from blood. Documented subset: CD45RA-negative fraction. Receptor source: a man younger than 30 in good health.

V is TRBV29-1 and J is TRBJ2-1; 10 bases are a match to TRBD2. V gave up 4 bases and J gave up 5 bases; unmatched junction bases: 8. Germline values: CDR1 SQVTM, CDR2 ANQGSEA. The CDR3 consists of 15 residues. The CDR3 DNA sequence: TGCAGCGTTGGAAGTGGGCTAGCGGGGGACAATGAGCAGTTCTTC. Encoded protein: CSVGSGLAGDNEQFF.

The rearrangement joins TRBV18 to TRBJ2-1; TRBD2 agrees at 7 bases. This CDR3 has 14 residues. V gave up 6 bases and J gave up 5 bases; unmatched junction bases: 7. In germline, CDR1 is KGHSH, CDR2 LQKENI. CDR3 protein: CASSPGRENNEQFF. The CDR3 bases are TGTGCCAGCTCCCCGGGGCGGGAGAACAATGAGCAGTTCTTC.

The chain employs TRBV7-2 and TRBJ1-1; D gene ambiguous. Trimming took 1 base from V and 5 from J, leaving 5 bases between them. CDR1 and CDR2 from the germline V gene are SGHTA and FQGNSA. The CDR3 has 12 residues. Here the CDR3 DNA reads TGTGCCAGCAGCTTAGGCGTGACTGAAGCTTTCTTT. It translates to CASSLGVTEAFF.

The V call is TRBV11-2, the J call TRBJ2-1; 10 nucleotides match TRBD1. Trimming removed 4 bases from V and 4 bases from J; junction bases left unmatched: 4. Germline V gene lookup returns CDR1 SGHAT and CDR2 FQNNGV. The length of the CDR3 is 15 residues. CDR3 sequence (DNA): TGTGCCAGCAGCTGGGGACAGGGGAATTACAATGAGCAGTTCTTC. It yields the protein CASSWGQGNYNEQFF.

The rearrangement uses TRBV6-6 and TRBJ2-7; D is unclear. V was cut by 0 bases and J by 5 bases, with 11 bases left in between. Per germline, CDR1 MNHNY and CDR2 SVGAGI (reference sequence). This CDR3 is 14 amino acids long. CDR3 nucleotide sequence: TGTGCCAGCAGTTACTCCCAGGCATTTCACGAGCAGTACTTC. It translates to CASSYSQAFHEQYF.

The rearrangement links TRBV7-9 to TRBJ2-5; 10 bases map to TRBD1. The CDR3 loop spans 15 amino acids. Germline V gives CDR1 SEHNR, CDR2 FQNEAQ (reference sequence). Germline trimming cut 4 bases from V and 4 bases from J; bases unmatched to any gene: 6. CDR3 sequence (DNA): TGTGCCAGCAGCTATGGACAGGGGGGAGGAGAGACCCAGTACTTC. It is translated as CASSYGQGGGETQYF.

About this clone: This sample also contains other DNA sequences that code for the same CDR3. In DNA form, the CDR3 reads TGTGCCAGCAGTGAATGGGACGAGCAGTACTTC. It translates to CASSEWDEQYF. The chain has TRBV2 and TRBJ2-7; D uncertain. The germline V gene has CDR1 SNHLY and CDR2 FYNNEI. The CDR3 extends over 11 amino acids. V was shortened by 2 bases and J by 5 bases, with 4 bases between the two germline ends.